A single T cell receptor (beta chain) is shown here with its context. The time point: newly diagnosed GD, antithyroid drugs for less than 3 months. From RNA extracted from PBMCs, the TCR library was made. Through Arm-PCR of CDR3 regions and iRepertoire HTBI primers, TCR beta libraries were built. TCRdb reprocessed the multiplex PCR reads via MiXCR and lists one record per CDR3 protein. The table shows 350,000 to 450,000 distinct CDR3 sequences, with around 15% occurring only once. The record originates from a study of regulatory T cells in long-lasting Graves disease. V was shortened by 6 bases and J by 4 bases, with 18 bases between the two germline ends. Germline V gene data show CDR1 as MDHEN and CDR2 as SYDVKM. The CDR3 consists of 15 residues. This same sample was also taken into another study, of T cells in Graves' hyperthyroidism and ophthalmopathy. From that second work: Hyperthyroidism of Graves' type that showed no ophthalmopathy progression within 18 months was stable. Most thyroid-expanded clonotypes above 0.001 were also found in blood.

The TCR sequence derives from a man aged 40-50 years with Graves disease. The chain combines TRBV28 with TRBJ1-2; maybe TRBD1 (6 bases). Material: peripheral blood mononuclear cells (PBMCs), obtained at new diagnosis, from a patient treated with antithyroid drugs. CDR3 nucleotide sequence: TGTGCCAGCAGCCGACCGACAGGCAAACTCTATGGCTACACCTTC. Translation: CASSRPTGKLYGYTF.